This T cell receptor (beta chain) was observed in a study of regulatory T cells in long-lasting Graves disease. Study conclusions and caveats: Accuracy may have been reduced by the small sample size. The persistent group shared about 2,600 public clonotypes, more than the approximately 880 shared by new patients.

Through Arm-PCR of CDR3 regions and iRepertoire HTBI primers, TCR beta libraries were built. Under the authors' procedure: Identification across samples found some 60 TRBV and around 15 TRBJ segments. TCRdb called the multiplex PCR reads again in MiXCR, with one record for every CDR3 protein. TCRdb, not the original authors, processed these V and J calls. This table holds some 420,000 distinct CDR3 sequences, approximately 23% found once. Time point meaning: persistent/refractory GD, antithyroid drugs over 5 years with positive TRAb. With RNA extracted from PBMCs as input, the TCR library was made. Nine milliliters of peripheral blood were taken and placed in EDTA tubes. This clonotype showed up just a few times. Its antigen remains unidentified. The CDR3 extends over 15 amino acids. With 6 bases clipped from V and 1 base from J, the junction kept 8 bases outside the gene matches. From germline, CDR1 is SNHLY and CDR2 FYNNEI.

The sequencing used peripheral blood mononuclear cells (PBMCs), collected when the disease was refractory, from a patient treated with antithyroid drugs. V and J are TRBV2 and TRBJ2-7; 8 bases are a match to TRBD1. This clonotype was sampled from a female donor with Graves disease. CDR3 coding DNA: TGTGCCAGCAGGTTCGCGGACAGGGCTTCCTACGAGCAGTACTTC. It translates to CASRFADRASYEQYF. The complete variable domain, with remaining parts taken from reference TRBV2 and TRBJ2-7, reads EPEVTQTPSHQVTQMGQEVILRCVPISNHLYFYWYRQILGQKVEFLVSFYNNEISEKSEIFDDQFSVERPDGSNFTLKIRSTKLEDSAMYFCASRFADRASYEQYFGPGTRLTVT.